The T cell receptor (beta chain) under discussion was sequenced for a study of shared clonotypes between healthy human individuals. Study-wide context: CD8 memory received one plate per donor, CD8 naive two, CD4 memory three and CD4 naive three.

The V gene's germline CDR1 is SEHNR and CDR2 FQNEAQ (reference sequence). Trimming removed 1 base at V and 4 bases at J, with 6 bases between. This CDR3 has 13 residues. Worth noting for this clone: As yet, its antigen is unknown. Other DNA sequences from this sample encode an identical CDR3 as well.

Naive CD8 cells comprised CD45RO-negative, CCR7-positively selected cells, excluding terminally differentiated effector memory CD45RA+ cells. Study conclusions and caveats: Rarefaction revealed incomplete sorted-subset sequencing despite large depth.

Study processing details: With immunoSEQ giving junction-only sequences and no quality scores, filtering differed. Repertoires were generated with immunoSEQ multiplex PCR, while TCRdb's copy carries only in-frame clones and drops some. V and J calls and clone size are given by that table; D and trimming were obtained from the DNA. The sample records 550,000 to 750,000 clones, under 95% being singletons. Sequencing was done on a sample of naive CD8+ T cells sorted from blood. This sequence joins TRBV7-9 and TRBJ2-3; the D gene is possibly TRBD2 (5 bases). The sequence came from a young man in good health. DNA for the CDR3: TGTGCCAGCAGCTTAGTCGGGGCAGATACGCAGTATTTT. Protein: CASSLVGADTQYF.